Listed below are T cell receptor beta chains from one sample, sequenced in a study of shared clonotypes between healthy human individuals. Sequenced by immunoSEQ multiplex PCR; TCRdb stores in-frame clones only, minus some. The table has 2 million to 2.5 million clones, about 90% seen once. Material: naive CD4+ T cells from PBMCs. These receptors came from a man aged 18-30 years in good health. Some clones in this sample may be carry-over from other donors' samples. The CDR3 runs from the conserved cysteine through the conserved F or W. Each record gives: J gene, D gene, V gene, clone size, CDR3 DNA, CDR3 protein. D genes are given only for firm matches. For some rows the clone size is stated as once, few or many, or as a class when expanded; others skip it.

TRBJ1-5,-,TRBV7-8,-,TGTGCCAGCAGCTTTTTGAATGTAGGTCAGCCCCAGCATTTT,CASSFLNVGQPQHF
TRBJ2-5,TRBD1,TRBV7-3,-,TGTGCCAGCAGCTTAGAGGGGGCTGAGACCCAGTACTTC,CASSLEGAETQYF
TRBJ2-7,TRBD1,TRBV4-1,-,TGCGCCAGCAGCCAAGGACAGGGGAGCTCCTACGAGCAGTACTTC,CASSQGQGSSYEQYF
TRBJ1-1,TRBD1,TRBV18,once,TGTGCCAGCTCACCCGAGCAGGGGGCTGAAGCTTTCTTT,CASSPEQGAEAFF
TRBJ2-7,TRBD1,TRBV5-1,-,TGCGCCAGCAGCGCGGACAGGGGCATCGACGAGCAGTACTTC,CASSADRGIDEQYF
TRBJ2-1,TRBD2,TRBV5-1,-,TGCGCCAGCAGCCTCTCGCCATCTGTCGCGGGAGGTGAGCAGTTCTTC,CASSLSPSVAGGEQFF
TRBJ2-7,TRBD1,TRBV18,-,TGTGCCAGCTCACCTTATGGACAGGGGTCCGACGAGCAGTACTTC,CASSPYGQGSDEQYF
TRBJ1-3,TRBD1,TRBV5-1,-,TGCGCCAGCAGCCCCGGGACAGACAACACCATATATTTT,CASSPGTDNTIYF
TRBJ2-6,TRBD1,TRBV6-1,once,TGTGCCAGCAGTGAGAGGACAGGGGGCATCCAATCTGGGGCCAACGTCCTGACTTTC,CASSERTGGIQSGANVLTF
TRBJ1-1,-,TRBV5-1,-,TGCGCCAGCAGCTCTTCCCCCACTGAAGCTTTCTTT,CASSSSPTEAFF
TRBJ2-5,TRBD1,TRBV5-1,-,TGCGCCAGCAGCACGGGGGACAGGGTTGGGGAGACCCAGTACTTC,CASSTGDRVGETQYF
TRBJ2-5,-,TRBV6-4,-,TGTGCCAGCAGTCGGGACTTCGGGGAGACCCAGTACTTC,CASSRDFGETQYF
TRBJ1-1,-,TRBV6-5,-,TGTGCCAGCAGTAATCGGGGGAACACTGAAGCTTTCTTT,CASSNRGNTEAFF
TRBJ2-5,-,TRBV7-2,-,TGTGCCAGCAGCTTAGTGGTAGGCGGGCAAGAGACCCAGTACTTC,CASSLVVGGQETQYF
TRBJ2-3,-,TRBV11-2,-,TGTGCCAGCAGCATTAGGGTAGCGGAGGTAACAGATACGCAGTATTTT,CASSIRVAEVTDTQYF
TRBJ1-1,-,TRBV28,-,TGTGCCAGCAGTTTGCTCACTGAAGCTTTCTTT,CASSLLTEAFF
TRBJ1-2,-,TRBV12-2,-,TGTGCAAGTCGCTACAGGAGGGACTTCTCTAACTATGGCTACACCTTC,CASRYRRDFSNYGYTF
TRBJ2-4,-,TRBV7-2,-,TGTGCCAGCAGCCCATGGGCTACGGAGGCAGACATTCAGTACTTC,CASSPWATEADIQYF
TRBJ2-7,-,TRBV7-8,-,TGTGCCAGCAGCTTTGAAGTAGGTCTTACCTACGAGCAGTACTTC,CASSFEVGLTYEQYF
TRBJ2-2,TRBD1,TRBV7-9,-,TGTGCCAGCAGCTTAGGAGACAGGGGGCCCACCGGGGAGCTGTTTTTT,CASSLGDRGPTGELFF
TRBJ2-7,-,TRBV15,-,TGTGCCACGAGAAGGGCGGAGGTGGGCTACGAGCAGTACTTC,CATRRAEVGYEQYF
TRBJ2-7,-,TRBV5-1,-,TGCGCCAGCAGCTTCGGGGGTGGTCAAACCTACGAGCAGTACTTC,CASSFGGGQTYEQYF
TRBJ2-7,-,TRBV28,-,TGTGCCAGCAAGTCAGGGGAGGATGAGCAGTACTTC,CASKSGEDEQYF
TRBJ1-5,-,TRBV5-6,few,TGTGCCAGCAGCTGGGGGCGCAATCAGCCCCAGCATTTT,CASSWGRNQPQHF
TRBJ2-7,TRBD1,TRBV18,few,TGTGCCAGCTCACGGACAGGGCCGCCCTACGAGCAGTACTTC,CASSRTGPPYEQYF